The rows below give T cell receptor beta chains drawn from one sample of a study of T cell responses to AZD1222 COVID-19 vaccine. The data were produced by immunoSEQ multiplex PCR, yet TCRdb's version contains in-frame clones alone and is incomplete. The sample lists 90,000 to 150,000 clones; approximately 85% were seen once. The sample here was peripheral blood, taken on day 0 of AZD1222 vaccination. These receptors were obtained from an adult in good health. Both conserved end residues are part of each CDR3. D genes are given only for firm matches. Size tells how often a clone was seen (once, few, many) or the class of an expanded clone, and some rows leave it out.

D gene	clone size	J gene	V gene	CDR3 protein	CDR3 DNA
-	-	TRBJ1-6	TRBV20-1	CSASSSQAQRF	TGCAGTGCTAGTTCCTCACAGGCTCAGCGGTTT
-	-	TRBJ1-1	TRBV7-2	CASSSGGTTEAFF	TGTGCCAGCAGCTCCGGGGGGACCACTGAAGCTTTCTTT
-	-	TRBJ2-7	TRBV20-1	CSASLAASSYEQYF	TGCAGTGCTAGTTTGGCAGCTTCCTCCTACGAGCAGTACTTC
-	-	TRBJ2-7	TRBV12-5	CASGRLSYEQYF	TGTGCTAGTGGTCGACTCTCCTACGAGCAGTACTTC
-	once	TRBJ2-7	TRBV3-1/TRBV3-2	CASSPARRDGGYEQYF	TGTGCCAGCAGCCCTGCTCGGCGGGATGGGGGCTACGAGCAGTACTTC
-	-	TRBJ1-2	TRBV28	CASNGRDRYGYTF	TGTGCCAGTAACGGCCGGGACCGCTATGGCTACACCTTC
TRBD1	-	TRBJ2-7	TRBV27	CASSTTRQGDEQYF	TGTGCCAGCAGTACGACCCGACAGGGCGACGAGCAGTACTTC
-	-	TRBJ1-2	TRBV30	CAWRPGNYGYTF	TGTGCCTGGAGACCGGGGAACTATGGCTACACCTTC
-	once	TRBJ1-1	TRBV3-1/TRBV3-2	CASSRWAEGRTEAFF	TGTGCCAGCAGCCGGTGGGCGGAGGGTCGCACTGAAGCTTTCTTT
-	-	TRBJ1-6	TRBV15	CATSRDGAVSSPLHF	TGTGCCACCAGCAGAGATGGGGCAGTCAGCTCACCCCTCCACTTT
-	-	TRBJ1-1	TRBV19	CASSISGASRDTEAFF	TGTGCCAGTAGTATCTCGGGCGCGAGCAGGGACACTGAAGCTTTCTTT
-	-	TRBJ2-7	TRBV6-5	CASSYKGDGGPYEQYF	TGTGCCAGCAGTTACAAGGGGGACGGGGGGCCCTACGAGCAGTACTTC
-	-	TRBJ2-7	TRBV6-6	CASSSTGRTYEQYF	TGTGCCAGCAGTTCGACAGGTAGAACCTACGAGCAGTACTTC
-	medium-sized	TRBJ1-4	TRBV4-1	CASSQEPTPTEKLFF	TGCGCCAGCAGCCAAGAGCCTACCCCAACTGAAAAACTGTTTTTT
TRBD1	-	TRBJ2-7	TRBV18	CASSPYTGEGSYEQYF	TGTGCCAGCTCACCCTACACAGGGGAAGGTAGCTACGAGCAGTACTTC
-	-	TRBJ2-5	TRBV6-5	CASRPPGQQETQYF	TGTGCCAGCAGACCGCCGGGACAACAAGAGACCCAGTACTTC
-	-	TRBJ1-2	TRBV7-9	CASSLALGGFYGYTF	TGTGCCAGCAGCTTAGCGTTGGGTGGATTCTATGGCTACACCTTC
TRBD1	-	TRBJ1-2	TRBV7-9	CASSSTGDYGYTF	TGTGCCAGCAGCTCCACAGGGGACTATGGCTACACCTTC
TRBD1	-	TRBJ1-4	TRBV7-9	CASSSGSQGGFNEKLFF	TGTGCCAGCAGCTCCGGGTCGCAGGGGGGCTTTAATGAAAAACTGTTTTTT
-	once	TRBJ1-1	TRBV2	CASNPGADTEAFF	TGTGCCAGCAATCCGGGCGCGGACACTGAAGCTTTCTTT
-	-	TRBJ1-3	TRBV4-1	CASSQGSGRMVGNTIYF	TGCGCCAGCAGCCAAGGTTCGGGAAGAATGGTTGGAAACACCATATATTTT
-	-	TRBJ1-1	TRBV12-3/TRBV12-4	CASSSSPGEAFF	TGTGCCAGCAGCTCGTCCCCGGGTGAAGCTTTCTTT
TRBD2	-	TRBJ2-7	TRBV20-1	CSASKIGLAGAYEQYF	TGCAGTGCTAGTAAAATAGGACTAGCGGGAGCCTACGAGCAGTACTTC
-	-	TRBJ1-5	TRBV6-6	CASSPGHRGGSGQPQHF	TGTGCCAGCAGTCCCGGTCACCGGGGGGGGAGCGGTCAGCCCCAGCATTTT
TRBD2	-	TRBJ2-7	TRBV7-9	CASSDTSDEQYF	TGTGCCAGCAGCGATACTAGCGACGAGCAGTACTTC
TRBD1	-	TRBJ1-1	TRBV6-5	CASQRQGVNTEAFF	TGTGCCAGCCAAAGACAGGGGGTGAACACTGAAGCTTTCTTT
-	-	TRBJ1-1	TRBV7-2	CASSILTGIQAEAFF	TGTGCCAGCAGCATCCTTACAGGGATTCAAGCTGAAGCTTTCTTT
-	-	TRBJ1-4	TRBV25-1	CASSGLERRNEKLFF	TGTGCCAGCAGCGGTTTAGAGCGGAGGAATGAAAAACTGTTTTTT
-	-	TRBJ2-1	TRBV7-8	CASSLGRRYYNEQFF	TGTGCCAGCAGCTTAGGTCGCAGGTACTACAATGAGCAGTTCTTC
TRBD2	-	TRBJ2-1	TRBV27	CASARLAGMFRDEQFF	TGTGCCTCCGCCCGACTAGCGGGTATGTTTAGGGATGAGCAGTTCTTC
-	once	TRBJ1-3	TRBV28	CASSSPGLQIGNTIYF	TGTGCCAGCAGTTCCCCCGGGCTGCAGATCGGAAACACCATATATTTT
-	-	TRBJ1-5	TRBV4-1	CASSQGKETQPQHF	TGCGCCAGCAGCCAAGGGAAAGAGACTCAGCCCCAGCATTTT
-	few	TRBJ2-7	TRBV4-2	CASSSRTGDEQYF	TGTGCCAGCAGCTCGCGGACGGGCGACGAGCAGTACTTC
-	-	TRBJ1-6	TRBV7-9	CASSLESSRGNSPLHF	TGTGCCAGCAGCTTAGAAAGTAGTAGGGGTAATTCACCCCTCCACTTT
-	-	TRBJ1-2	TRBV24-1	CATRDNGYGYTF	TGTGCCACCAGGGACAATGGCTATGGCTACACCTTC
-	-	TRBJ2-2	TRBV10-3	CATLGDSFYTGELFF	TGTGCTACTCTGGGGGATTCCTTTTACACCGGGGAGCTGTTTTTT
TRBD2	-	TRBJ2-3	TRBV7-2	CASSPRLAGITDTQYF	TGTGCCAGCAGTCCTAGACTAGCGGGGATCACAGATACGCAGTATTTT
TRBD2	-	TRBJ2-3	TRBV5-4	CATYRGGGPATDTQYF	TGTGCCACCTACCGCGGCGGGGGGCCCGCGACAGATACGCAGTATTTT
-	-	TRBJ1-1	TRBV27	CASKRLEARNTEAFF	TGTGCCAGTAAAAGACTGGAAGCTAGGAACACTGAAGCTTTCTTT
-	few	TRBJ2-7	TRBV2	CASTGSYEQYF	TGTGCCAGCACGGGCTCCTACGAGCAGTACTTC
TRBD1	-	TRBJ2-1	TRBV5-1	CASSKDRGHEQFF	TGCGCCAGCAGCAAGGACAGGGGTCATGAGCAGTTCTTC
-	-	TRBJ2-5	TRBV7-2	CASSLNVGQTQYF	TGTGCCAGCAGCCTTAACGTTGGTCAGACCCAGTACTTC
-	-	TRBJ2-1	TRBV7-2	CASSRRGADEQFF	TGTGCCAGCAGCCGCCGGGGGGCTGATGAGCAGTTCTTC
TRBD1	-	TRBJ1-2	TRBV4-1	CASSQGRGPYGYTF	TGCGCCAGCAGCCAGGGGAGGGGGCCCTATGGCTACACCTTC
TRBD1	-	TRBJ1-2	TRBV7-9	CASSSRQGGGYTF	TGTGCCAGCAGCTCACGACAGGGCGGGGGCTACACCTTC
-	-	TRBJ1-5	TRBV7-8	CASSSTRQVNQPQHF	TGTGCCAGCAGCTCAACCCGACAGGTTAATCAGCCCCAGCATTTT
-	once	TRBJ2-7	TRBV6-2/TRBV6-3	CASSYLQGGPYEQYF	TGTGCCAGCAGTTACCTGCAGGGGGGGCCCTACGAGCAGTACTTC
-	-	TRBJ1-3	TRBV19	CATRDPWTPSGKNTIYF	TGTGCCACGAGGGACCCCTGGACACCAAGCGGAAAAAACACCATATATTTT
TRBD1	-	TRBJ2-7	TRBV6-1	CASSEGQGGPYEQYF	TGTGCCAGCAGTGAGGGACAGGGGGGCCCCTACGAGCAGTACTTC
-	-	TRBJ2-3	TRBV10-3	CAINAQNTDTQYF	TGTGCCATCAATGCACAGAACACAGATACGCAGTATTTT
TRBD1	once	TRBJ1-1	TRBV2	CASSEAMGQGAAFF	TGTGCCAGCAGTGAAGCAATGGGGCAGGGGGCGGCTTTCTTT
-	-	TRBJ1-1	TRBV7-8	CASSLDRVFEAFF	TGTGCCAGCAGCTTAGACAGGGTGTTTGAAGCTTTCTTT
TRBD1	-	TRBJ1-6	TRBV6-2/TRBV6-3	CASSAGTGGSPLHF	TGTGCCAGCAGTGCCGGGACAGGGGGGTCACCCCTCCACTTT
TRBD2	-	TRBJ2-1	TRBV11-3	CASSLDGTSGRGEQFF	TGTGCCAGCAGCTTAGACGGGACTAGCGGGAGAGGGGAGCAGTTCTTC
-	-	TRBJ1-5	TRBV6-4	CASSLRSREDGNQPQHF	TGTGCCAGCAGTCTCAGGAGCAGGGAGGATGGCAATCAGCCCCAGCATTTT
-	-	TRBJ2-3	TRBV18	CASSPLGWVTDTQYF	TGTGCCAGCTCACCACTTGGGTGGGTGACAGATACGCAGTATTTT
-	-	TRBJ1-1	TRBV3-1/TRBV3-2	CASSPLKGSTEAFF	TGTGCCAGCAGCCCACTGAAGGGGAGCACTGAAGCTTTCTTT
-	-	TRBJ2-4	TRBV2	CASYDTGSLAKNIQYF	TGTGCCAGCTACGATACAGGGTCCTTAGCCAAAAACATTCAGTACTTC
-	few	TRBJ2-7	TRBV4-1	CASSQGAGPSYEQYF	TGCGCCAGCAGCCAGGGCGCGGGTCCCTCCTACGAGCAGTACTTC